The entry that follows covers one T cell receptor (beta chain) sequence. This clone has a count of ten or more. Its specific antigen is unknown. Per-base qualities were not stored, and no clone one base away is much larger. TCRbeta CDR3 regions were amplified from genomic DNA using the immunoSEQ Assay, a bias-controlled multiplex PCR. As for how the authors treated the data: The number of nucleated cells in each sample was estimated from the amplification of reference gene primers within the assay. To quantify the absolute abundance of each unique TCRbeta CDR3 rearrangement, sequence reads were collapsed and filtered. For each sample, productive Simpson clonality was calculated by taking the square root of Simpson's diversity index across productive rearrangements. The clones in this table, taken by TCRdb from immuneACCESS, are in-frame only. Not every clone is retained; where verified, under half of the shortfall comes from an unresolved V gene, and the cause of the rest is unknown. The V and J calls and clone size are taken from that table; D and trimming were inferred from the DNA. Recorded for this sample are under 100,000 clones; over 70% of them occurred a single time. The ten largest account for around a quarter of the sample.

The sample belongs to a study of blood T cell repertoires in COVID-19 (TCRdb year 2020). Turning to the overall study: Collaborator samples came from the United States, Italy and Spain and covered acute and convalescent phases of COVID-19. HLA class I and class II types, where available, came from metadata supplied by the sample provider rather than from assay-based typing. Sample metadata almost always included a de-identified subject ID, COVID-19 status, age in years and sex. The repertoires were released in a freely available public database intended as a resource for research on the immune response to SARS-CoV-2. The dataset comprised deeply sampled blood TCRbeta repertoires from subjects exposed to, actively infected with, or recovered from COVID-19. The prospective study material was composed of cDNA or gDNA derived from T cells, B-cell-depleted T cells, or PBMCs. Samples came from the ongoing ImmuneRACE study (first 160 participants) plus 1,254 subjects from 6 global collaborators. Points the paper makes about the study in general: How much clinical and demographic metadata was included differed by source and by participant, and the metadata was provided uncurated.

V is pared back by 5 bases and J by 6 bases, with 14 bases lying between the germline termini. Reading from cysteine to phenylalanine, the CDR3 counts 14 amino acids. Only the CDR3 region is kept as DNA, spanning 42 bases read in frame from base 1. In the germline V gene, CDR1 corresponds to MRHNA and CDR2 to SNTAGT. Whole blood was collected in K2EDTA tubes by collaborating institutions according to the institutions' own protocols. For TCRbeta analysis, collaborators shipped samples in one of three forms: frozen whole blood, isolated PBMCs, or DNA extracted from either of those sample types. The chain is assembled from TRBV6-4 and TRBJ2-1; D gene: possibly TRBD2, on 5 matching bases. The source material was peripheral blood. The receptor was derived from a man aged 80 or over with active or convalescent COVID-19. The nucleotides read TGTGCCAGCAGTCGGGAAGGGTCGGGCAATGAGCAGTTCTTC. It translates to CASSREGSGNEQFF.